This note documents a single T cell receptor (beta chain) sequence. The sample originates from a study of T cell responses to AZD1222 COVID-19 vaccine. Overall study context: The analysis combined second doses at about 4 or about 12 weeks.

This CDR3 has 11 amino acids. V gave up 5 bases and J gave up 3 bases, with 4 bases separating them. Some clones are missing from TCRdb's copy, which holds only in-frame ones; the method was immunoSEQ multiplex PCR. The sample yields 100,000 to 150,000 clones, 65% to 90% seen once. The sequencing here drew on peripheral blood, taken on day 0 of AZD1222 vaccination. The source is an adult in good health. The rearrangement joins TRBV12-3 or TRBV12-4 to TRBJ2-5, with no clear D. The CDR3 DNA is TGTGCCAGCAGTCCAAAAGAGACCCAGTACTTC. It codes for CASSPKETQYF.